The rows below give T cell receptor beta chains drawn from one sample of a study of cytomegalovirus exposure and HLA in healthy donors. The assay was immunoSEQ multiplex PCR, and TCRdb's table has in-frame clones only and misses some. The sample lists more than 250,000 clones, roughly 88% seen once, with approximately 0.84% in the top ten. The sequenced sample consisted of PBMCs. The receptors were sampled from a young woman in good health and CMV-seronegative. CDR3s include the opening cysteine and the closing phenylalanine or tryptophan. A D gene is named only where the DNA matches it firmly.

>TRBV29-1|TRBD1|TRBJ2-5
CSVTGTDQETQYF
>TRBV28|TRBD1|TRBJ2-7
CASSLGTGGPYEQYF
>TRBV4-1|NA|TRBJ2-2
CASSQNFRTGELFF
>TRBV9|NA|TRBJ1-1
CASSTQENTEAFF
>TRBV27|NA|TRBJ1-5
CASRGGQFQPQHF
>TRBV5-1|TRBD2|TRBJ2-7
CASSPIAGDYEQYF
>TRBV9|TRBD1|TRBJ1-5
CASSAGQGDQPQHF
>TRBV7-3|NA|TRBJ1-1
CASRLDWNTEAFF
>TRBV5-1|NA|TRBJ2-2
CASSFDSLNTGELFF
>TRBV15|TRBD2|TRBJ2-1
CATSRGAGRAHNEQFF
>TRBV12-5|TRBD1|TRBJ2-7
CASGTGTAPHEQYF
>TRBV9|TRBD2|TRBJ2-5
CASSATGTSGETQYF
>TRBV7-8|NA|TRBJ2-7
CASSLLEGDDYEQYF
>TRBV14|NA|TRBJ2-2
CASSQGWQYTGELFF
>TRBV6-6|NA|TRBJ2-1
CASSYDAGVPYNEQFF
>TRBV2|NA|TRBJ1-2
CASETAQVGYGYTF
>TRBV6-1|TRBD1|TRBJ1-2
CASREGGAGERYGYTF